One and the same sample provided the 18 T cell receptor beta chains below, sequenced in a study of blood T cell repertoires in COVID-19. Clones were sequenced by immunoSEQ multiplex PCR, and TCRdb holds only the in-frame ones, with some missing. In the table there are 97,000 or so clones, around 86% of which are singletons. Sequenced sample: peripheral blood. These TCRs come from a man aged 50-59 years with active or convalescent COVID-19.

The chain links TRBV19 to TRBJ1-1, with D perhaps matching TRBD1 (6 bases). Trimming cost V 5 bases and J 3 bases, with 13 bases left between them. This CDR3 spans 14 amino acids. Germline CDR1 is LNHDA and CDR2 is SQIVND (reference sequence). CDR3 residues: CASSAGGWDTEAFF. The DNA for the CDR3 is TGTGCCAGTAGTGCTGGGGGCTGGGACACTGAAGCTTTCTTT.

The V gene is TRBV12-3 or TRBV12-4, the J gene TRBJ2-1; D perhaps matches TRBD1 (5 bases). Trimming removed 6 bases from V and 9 bases from J, with 9 bases in between. CDR3 length equals 11 residues. DNA for the CDR3: TGTGCCAGCAGAATTAGGGGTGAGCAGTTCTTC. This encodes CASRIRGEQFF.

The gene calls are TRBV6-5 and TRBJ1-6, with D hard to call. The germline gives CDR1 MNHEY, CDR2 SVGAGI. The V end was cut by 5 bases, the J end by 9 bases, with 17 bases between. The CDR3 contains 15 residues. The CDR3 bases are TGTGCCAGCAGTACATCCTGGACCGAGGGTTCACCCCTCCACTTT. Translation: CASSTSWTEGSPLHF.

The rearrangement links TRBV4-2 to TRBJ1-3, with a possible D match to TRBD1 (5 bases). V lost 0 bases and J lost 2, with 11 bases in between. The CDR3 loop spans 16 amino acids. The germline V gene encodes CDR1 LGHNA and CDR2 YNFKEQ. CDR3 sequence reads: CASSQDLAGTGNTIYF. The CDR3 DNA sequence: TGTGCCAGCAGCCAAGATCTTGCAGGGACTGGAAACACCATATATTTT.

V usage is TRBV5-1 and J usage is TRBJ2-5; TRBD2 matches at 10 bases. J gave up 2 bases and V 2 bases, and 3 bases lay outside the gene matches. Germline CDR1 and CDR2: SGHRS and YFSETQ. The CDR3 loop spans 15 amino acids. CDR3 sequence: CASSLASGGQETQYF. The CDR3 bases are TGCGCCAGCAGCTTAGCTAGCGGGGGACAAGAGACCCAGTACTTC.

This chain connects TRBV4-2 to TRBJ2-1, with 8 bases lining up with TRBD2. Germline V gene data show CDR1 as LGHNA and CDR2 as YNFKEQ. This CDR3 is 16 amino acids long. The V and J ends lost 4 bases and 4 bases, in that order; junction bases with no gene match: 9. CDR3 nucleotide sequence: TGTGCCAGCAGCCGAATAGGACTAGCAGGTTACAATGAGCAGTTCTTC. It translates to CASSRIGLAGYNEQFF.

The gene calls are TRBV3-1 (or the pseudogene TRBV3-2) and TRBJ2-3; 8 nucleotides match TRBD1. Germline V lookup: CDR1 LGHDT, CDR2 YNNKEL (reference sequence). The CDR3 is 15 residues long. Trimming took 3 bases from V and 1 from J; bases not matched to a gene: 3. The CDR3 nucleotides read TGTGCCAGCAGCCACAGGGGGCCAGGCACAGATACGCAGTATTTT. Its translation is CASSHRGPGTDTQYF.

This clone was detected only once. The V gene is TRBV9, the J gene TRBJ2-2, with a tentative D call TRBD1 (6 bases). Trimming pared 4 bases from V and 8 bases from J, leaving 18 bases between. Germline CDR1 reads SGDLS; CDR2 reads YYNGEE. The CDR3 is 15 residues long. The CDR3 here is CASSPRPDSSGELFF. The CDR3 region has the DNA TGTGCCAGCAGCCCTCGCCCGGACAGTTCGGGGGAGCTGTTTTTT.

The chain carries TRBV5-1 and TRBJ2-7; the match to TRBD1 covers 7 bases. The V and J ends lost 4 bases and 2 bases, in that order; junction bases with no gene match: 12. The length of the CDR3 is 16 residues. The germline V gene has CDR1 SGHRS and CDR2 YFSETQ. CDR3 protein: CASSPLPGQSPYEQYV. The CDR3 DNA reads as TGCGCCAGCAGCCCCCTCCCGGGACAGTCCCCCTACGAGCAGTACGTC.

The chain has TRBV30 and TRBJ2-3; D is perhaps TRBD1 (5 bases). Between the trimmed V and J ends, which lost 5 bases and 9 bases, there was a span of 15 bases. The CDR3 covers 12 residues. Germline-derived CDR1 and CDR2 are GTSNPN and SVGIG (reference sequence). CDR3 nucleotides: TGTGCCTGGTCATTGGGGCTAGGGACGCAGTATTTT. Amino acids: CAWSLGLGTQYF.

The chain combines TRBV14 with TRBJ1-4, with TRBD1 matching 7 bases. Germline V gene data show CDR1 as SGHDN and CDR2 as FVKESK. Trimming took 2 bases from V and 8 from J; bases not matched to a gene: 5. The CDR3 consists of 14 residues. The CDR3 loop reads CASSQRQGGEKLFF. CDR3 DNA: TGTGCCAGCAGCCAACGACAGGGTGGGGAAAAACTGTTTTTT.

V usage is TRBV19 and J usage is TRBJ2-2; TRBD2 matches 11 bases. This CDR3 is 16 amino acids long. CDR1 is LNHDA and CDR2 is SQIVND in the germline V gene (reference sequence). The V gene end was trimmed by 7 bases and the J gene end by 5 bases; junction bases not matched to a gene: 9. The CDR3 DNA follows: TGTGCCAGTATTATGCTAGCGGGGGGCGGAACCGGGGAGCTGTTTTTT. Translation: CASIMLAGGGTGELFF.

The chain carries TRBV14 and TRBJ1-1; no clear D gene. The CDR3 runs to 15 residues. The germline CDR1 and CDR2 sequences are SGHDN and FVKESK. The V end lost 2 bases, the J end lost 5 bases, and 15 bases lay between the germline ends. The chain's CDR3 is CASSQFREGWTEAFF. CDR3 DNA: TGTGCCAGCAGCCAATTTAGGGAGGGATGGACTGAAGCTTTCTTT.

The J gene is TRBJ2-5, the V gene TRBV7-8, with 8 bases matching TRBD2. Germline V lookup: CDR1 SGHVS, CDR2 FQNEAQ. The CDR3 covers 14 residues. V lost 5 bases to trimming and J lost 5 bases; unmatched junction nucleotides: 7. The CDR3 spells CASSRGGSGETQYF. CDR3 sequence (DNA): TGTGCCAGCAGCCGGGGGGGGTCCGGGGAGACCCAGTACTTC. The complete variable domain, with remaining parts taken from reference TRBV7-8 and TRBJ2-5, reads GAGVSQSPRYKVAKRGQDVALRCDPISGHVSLFWYQQALGQGPEFLTYFQNEAQLDKSGLPSDRFFAERPEGSVSTLKIQRTQQEDSAVYLCASSRGGSGETQYFGPGTRLLVL.

This clone has just a few counts. V gene TRBV2 combines with J gene TRBJ1-5; TRBD1 aligns across 7 bases. Trimming at V came to 4 bases and at J to 2 bases, leaving 2 bases not matched to a gene. This CDR3 has 14 residues. The germline V gene encodes CDR1 SNHLY and CDR2 FYNNEI. The CDR3 DNA sequence: TGTGCCAGCAGTGTAGGGACAGGCAATCAGCCCCAGCATTTT. The encoded protein is CASSVGTGNQPQHF.

The genes are TRBV28 and TRBJ1-5; tentative D call: TRBD1 (5 bases). Germline CDR1 reads MDHEN; CDR2 reads SYDVKM. The CDR3 is made up of 16 amino acids. V lost 3 bases and J 3 bases, leaving 15 bases between the germline ends. The CDR3 sequence is CASSFTGRTINQPQHF. The CDR3 nucleotides are TGTGCCAGCAGTTTTACCGGCAGGACAATCAATCAGCCCCAGCATTTT.

V and J are TRBV6-2 or TRBV6-3 and TRBJ2-2, with D maybe TRBD2 (5 bases). This CDR3 spans 14 amino acids. Trimming pared 5 bases from V and 1 base from J, leaving 8 bases between. Germline CDR1 reads MNHEY; CDR2 reads SVGEGT. The CDR3 spells CASSPGVNTGELFF. The CDR3 nucleotides read TGTGCCAGCAGTCCCGGGGTGAACACCGGGGAGCTGTTTTTT.

This clone showed up just a few times. This chain uses TRBV11-3 with TRBJ1-6, with TRBD1 matching 11 bases. V lost 1 base and J lost 6; bases outside the gene matches: 11. The CDR3 consists of 19 residues. Per germline, CDR1 SGHNT and CDR2 YENEEA. CDR3 residues: CASSLVVPPGQGANSPLHF. Written as DNA, the CDR3 is TGTGCCAGCAGCTTAGTCGTCCCTCCCGGACAGGGGGCTAATTCACCCCTCCACTTT.